This T cell receptor (beta chain) was profiled in a study of cytomegalovirus exposure and HLA in healthy donors. The PCR contained 60 Vbeta and 13 Jbeta primers. Sequenced by immunoSEQ multiplex PCR; TCRdb stores in-frame clones only, minus some. The repertoire table contains some 200,000 clones. The receptor was derived from a boy younger than 18 in good health and CMV-seronegative. Sequencing used PBMCs.

CDR3 loop: CASPRDIPDYEQYF. The CDR3 DNA sequence: TGTGCCAGCCCCCGGGACATACCTGACTACGAGCAGTACTTC. The rearrangement uses TRBV6-1 and TRBJ2-5; TRBD1 is a possible D gene (6 bases). The J call is doubtful: the DNA matches TRBJ2-7 better. Per the germline V gene, CDR1 is MNHNS and CDR2 is SASEGT. The CDR3 runs 14 residues.